This TCR beta chain was retrieved from a study of beta chain features in type 1 diabetes. The study's findings and limits: Any PCR bias toward short templates would affect both groups alike. Across all four CD4+ subsets, people with type 1 diabetes showed modestly shorter TCRB CDR3s. VDJ junctions from patients with type 1 diabetes contained fewer insertions and more deletions. Sampled from patients, naive, central memory and Treg TCRB repertoires appeared more similar than those sampled from healthy donors.

With respect to this clone: What it recognizes is unknown.

Every bit of the isolated RNA underwent reverse transcription, so sequencing read expressed TCRB transcripts. Naive, central memory and regulatory T cell samples yielded around 3.9 million reads on average. Assay used: immunoSEQ multiplex PCR; TCRdb lists only in-frame clones, some missing. In the table there are hundreds of thousands of clones, about a tenth of which are singletons. The germline V gene has CDR1 SGHTA and CDR2 FQGNSA. This CDR3 is 15 amino acids long. The ends lost 6 bases at V and 3 bases at J; junction bases unmatched: 10. The origin of this receptor is a man aged 25 to 40 with type 1 diabetes. This chain joins TRBV7-2 and TRBJ2-7, with 8 positions matching TRBD2. The sequencing sample was made of naive CD4+ T cells from blood. This chain's CDR3 is CASRKRAGDIYEQYF. CDR3 nucleotide sequence: TGTGCCAGCAGGAAGAGAGCGGGGGACATCTACGAGCAGTACTTC.